Given below is one T cell receptor (beta chain) in context. Its antigen is not known. CDR1 SEHNR and CDR2 FQNEAQ come from the germline V gene (reference sequence). Trimming left V 1 base short and J 1 base short, with 10 bases between. This CDR3 spans 15 amino acids. These data come from a study of shared clonotypes between healthy human individuals. Study outcomes and limitations: Larger estimated richness was generally seen in naive subsets than in memory subsets. Sampling covered nothing but blood. Tissue TCR repertoires likely differ from those found in blood.

Sequenced by immunoSEQ multiplex PCR; TCRdb stores in-frame clones only, minus some. The repertoire holds about 1.5 million clones, 98% seen once, with approximately 0.45% in the top ten. The source material was naive CD4+ T cells sorted from blood. Subset given: CD45RA+ positively selected. The TCR was taken from a man in his thirties or forties in good health. The chain employs TRBV7-9 and TRBJ2-5, with a possible D match to TRBD2 (6 bases). CDR3: CASSLDGRSQETQYF. CDR3 coding DNA: TGTGCCAGCAGCTTAGATGGGAGGTCCCAAGAGACCCAGTACTTC.